The source of this T cell receptor (beta chain) is a study of blood T cell repertoires in COVID-19. The CDR3 loop spans 13 amino acids. Between the trimmed V and J ends, which lost 3 bases and 2 bases, there was a span of 8 bases. The germline V gene encodes CDR1 ENHRY and CDR2 SYGVKD. Enrolled through a virtual design, the participants were between roughly 18 and 95 years of age and came from about two dozen US areas. Two negative PCRs, clearance, or symptom resolution had been documented for recovered Cohort 3 donors. Assay used: immunoSEQ multiplex PCR; TCRdb lists only in-frame clones, some missing. In the table there are a few hundred thousand clones, about 90% of which are singletons.

Sequenced sample: PBMCs or T cells enriched from blood (not recorded which). This receptor was taken from a woman in her twenties or thirties who had recovered from COVID-19. The V and J genes are TRBV10-3 and TRBJ2-7; tentative D call: TRBD1 (5 bases). DNA for the CDR3: TGTGCCATCAGTGATGACAGCCCCTACGAGCAGTACTTC. Translating it yields CAISDDSPYEQYF.